Reported below is one T cell receptor beta chain. The data were obtained in a study of control samples from healthy donors and cancer patients. TCRdb keeps only in-frame clones here, not all; method: immunoSEQ multiplex PCR. The data hold some 120,000 clones, with about 88% observed a single time. Germline assignment: CDR1 SGHNT and CDR2 YYREEE (reference sequence). The V end was cut by 4 bases, the J end by 2 bases, with 13 bases between. The length of the CDR3 is 14 residues. The sequence derives from a man between 50 and 59 years old in good health. Sequenced input: blood. This chain connects TRBV5-4 to TRBJ2-7; D unresolved. The CDR3 loop reads CASSIKVRPYEQYF. CDR3 nucleotides: TGTGCCAGCAGCATTAAAGTAAGACCCTACGAGCAGTACTTC. Variable domain in full (rest from reference TRBV5-4 and TRBJ2-7): ETGVTQSPTHLIKTRGQQVTLRCSSQSGHNTVSWYQQALGQGPQFIFQYYREEENGRGNFPPRFSGLQFPNYSSELNVNALELDDSALYLCASSIKVRPYEQYFGPGTRLTVT.